This T cell receptor beta chain was identified in a study of T cells expressing NK-cell markers. This CDR3 is 13 amino acids long. Germline V gene data show CDR1 as SGDLS and CDR2 as YYNGEE. To note about this clonotype: Its target is unknown.

TCRdb re-called the 5' RACE reads; every CDR3 protein appears as one record, without DNA. This table lists under 200,000 distinct CDR3 sequences. Broader study findings: HCMV specificity of the expanded NKG2C+ T cell clones stayed unclear.

The specimen sequenced was blood T cells: a sorted CD56 or NKG2C T cell subset, CD4+ or CD8+ T cells, or bulk PBMC T cells (not recorded which). The rearrangement joins TRBV9 to TRBJ2-5; TCRdb proposes TRBD1, but this gene call is untestable without DNA. The source of this sequence is a woman aged 18 to 75 in good health. Here the CDR3 reads CASSVAGGAAQYF.